This T cell receptor beta chain was captured by sequencing in a study of blood T cells in healthy people across ages. Each donor's blood draw was 7.5 to 10 milliliters of peripheral blood. PBMCs, at least 7 million per sample, were isolated. Germline-derived CDR1 and CDR2 are LNHDA and SQIVND (reference sequence). The CDR3 totals 15 residues. V was shortened by 9 bases and J by 7 bases, with 19 bases between the two germline ends. Using a J-beta primer mix together with a sample-barcoded 5' primer, a second PCR was run for roughly 6 to 12 cycles. Every cDNA was tagged by a template-switch adaptor with 12 random nucleotides. TCRdb redid the calling of the 5' RACE reads with MiXCR, one entry per CDR3 protein. This table holds about 1.7 million distinct CDR3 sequences, roughly 27% found once.

This TCR was sampled from a woman aged 25 to 39 in good health. Sequences were obtained from blood. The J gene is TRBJ1-6, the V gene TRBV19, with D tentatively TRBD1 (5 bases). The CDR3 DNA sequence: TGTGCCAGCTCTGCGGCCGGGGGGAGGAATTCACCCCTCCACTTT. Translated, it gives CASSAAGGRNSPLHF.